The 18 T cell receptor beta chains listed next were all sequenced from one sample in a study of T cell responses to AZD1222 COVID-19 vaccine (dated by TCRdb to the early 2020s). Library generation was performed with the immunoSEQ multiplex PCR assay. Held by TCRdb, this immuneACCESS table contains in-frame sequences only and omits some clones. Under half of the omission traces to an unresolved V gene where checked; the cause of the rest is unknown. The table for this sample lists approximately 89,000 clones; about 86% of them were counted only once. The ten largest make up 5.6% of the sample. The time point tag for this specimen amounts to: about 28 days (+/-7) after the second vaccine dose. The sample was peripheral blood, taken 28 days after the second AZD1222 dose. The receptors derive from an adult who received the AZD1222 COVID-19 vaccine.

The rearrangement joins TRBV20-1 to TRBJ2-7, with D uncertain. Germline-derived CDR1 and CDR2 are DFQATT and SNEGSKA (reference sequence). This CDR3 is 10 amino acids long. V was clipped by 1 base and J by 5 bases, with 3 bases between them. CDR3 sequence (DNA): TGCAGTGCTAGAGGCAACGAGCAGTACTTC. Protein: CSARGNEQYF.

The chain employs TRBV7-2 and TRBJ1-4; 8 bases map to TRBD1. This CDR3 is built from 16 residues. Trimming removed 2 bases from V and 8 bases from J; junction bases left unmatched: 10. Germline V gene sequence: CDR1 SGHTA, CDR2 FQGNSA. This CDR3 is CASSLLGGQGREKLFF. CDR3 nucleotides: TGTGCCAGCAGCTTACTGGGTGGACAGGGAAGAGAAAAACTGTTTTTT.

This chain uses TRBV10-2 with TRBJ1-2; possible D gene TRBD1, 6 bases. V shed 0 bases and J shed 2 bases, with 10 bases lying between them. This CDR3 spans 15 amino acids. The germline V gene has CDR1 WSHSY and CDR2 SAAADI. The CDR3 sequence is CASSESGGLNYGYTF. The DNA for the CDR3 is TGCGCCAGCAGTGAGTCGGGGGGGCTCAACTATGGCTACACCTTC.

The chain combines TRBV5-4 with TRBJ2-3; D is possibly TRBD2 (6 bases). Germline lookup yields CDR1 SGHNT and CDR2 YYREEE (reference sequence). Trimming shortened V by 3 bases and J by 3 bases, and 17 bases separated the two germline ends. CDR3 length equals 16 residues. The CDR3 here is CASSSDGEALTDTQYF. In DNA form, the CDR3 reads TGTGCCAGCAGCTCGGACGGGGAGGCGTTGACAGATACGCAGTATTTT.

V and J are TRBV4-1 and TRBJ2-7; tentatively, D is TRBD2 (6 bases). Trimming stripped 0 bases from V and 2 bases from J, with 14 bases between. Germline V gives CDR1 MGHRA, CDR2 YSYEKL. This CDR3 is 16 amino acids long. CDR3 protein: CASSQDLGGTPYEQYF. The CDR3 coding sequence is TGCGCCAGCAGCCAAGATCTTGGCGGGACCCCCTACGAGCAGTACTTC.

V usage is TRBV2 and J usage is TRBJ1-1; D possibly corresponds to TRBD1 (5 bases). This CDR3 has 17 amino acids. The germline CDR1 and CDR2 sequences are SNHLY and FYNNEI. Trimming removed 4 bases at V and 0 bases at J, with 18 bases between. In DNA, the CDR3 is TGTGCCAGCAGTGCCCGTCGTCGCCAAGGGGTGAACACTGAAGCTTTCTTT. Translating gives CASSARRRQGVNTEAFF. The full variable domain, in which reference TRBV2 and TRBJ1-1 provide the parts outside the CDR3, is EPEVTQTPSHQVTQMGQEVILRCVPISNHLYFYWYRQILGQKVEFLVSFYNNEISEKSEIFDDQFSVERPDGSNFTLKIRSTKLEDSAMYFCASSARRRQGVNTEAFFGQGTRLTVV.

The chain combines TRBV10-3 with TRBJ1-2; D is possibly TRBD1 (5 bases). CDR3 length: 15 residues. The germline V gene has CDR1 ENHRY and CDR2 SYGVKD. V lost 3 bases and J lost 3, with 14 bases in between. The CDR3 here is CAISELGPGDYGYTF. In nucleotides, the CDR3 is TGTGCCATCAGTGAATTGGGGCCCGGGGACTATGGCTACACCTTC.

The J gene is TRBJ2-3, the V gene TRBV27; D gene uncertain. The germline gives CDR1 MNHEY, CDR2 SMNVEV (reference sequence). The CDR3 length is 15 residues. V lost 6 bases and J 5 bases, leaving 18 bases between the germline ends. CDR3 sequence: CASRPLSARGDTQYF. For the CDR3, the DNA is TGTGCCAGCAGGCCCCTAAGCGCCCGTGGAGATACGCAGTATTTT.

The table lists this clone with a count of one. CDR3 nucleotides: TGTGCCAGCAGTCTGGGGGAAAAACTGTTTTTT. Translated: CASSLGEKLFF. The V and J genes are TRBV12-3 or TRBV12-4 and TRBJ1-4; D is unresolved. The CDR3 spans 11 residues. V was pared by 5 bases and J by 8 bases, with 6 bases between.

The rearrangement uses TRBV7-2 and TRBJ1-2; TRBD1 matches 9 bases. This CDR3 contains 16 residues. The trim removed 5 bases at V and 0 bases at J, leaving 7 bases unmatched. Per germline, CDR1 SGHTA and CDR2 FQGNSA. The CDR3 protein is CASSLTGGPTNYGYTF. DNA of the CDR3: TGTGCCAGCAGCCTCACAGGGGGCCCTACTAACTATGGCTACACCTTC.

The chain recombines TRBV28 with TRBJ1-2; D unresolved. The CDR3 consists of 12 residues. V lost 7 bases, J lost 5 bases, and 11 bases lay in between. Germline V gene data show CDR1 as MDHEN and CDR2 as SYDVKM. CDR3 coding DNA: TGTGCCAGCAATACAGAAGGGTATGGCTACACCTTC. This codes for CASNTEGYGYTF.

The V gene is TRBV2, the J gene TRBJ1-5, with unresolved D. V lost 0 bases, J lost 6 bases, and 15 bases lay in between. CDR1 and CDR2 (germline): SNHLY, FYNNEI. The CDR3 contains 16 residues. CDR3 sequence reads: CASSEARGIWGQPQHF. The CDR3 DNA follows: TGTGCCAGCAGTGAAGCGCGAGGGATTTGGGGTCAGCCCCAGCATTTT.

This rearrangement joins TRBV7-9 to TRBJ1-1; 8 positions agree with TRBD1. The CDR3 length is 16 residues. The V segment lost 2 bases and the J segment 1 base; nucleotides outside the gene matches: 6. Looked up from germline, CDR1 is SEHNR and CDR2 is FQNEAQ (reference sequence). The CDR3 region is CASSLTGTGANTEAFF. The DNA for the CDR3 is TGTGCCAGCAGCTTAACCGGGACAGGAGCGAACACTGAAGCTTTCTTT.

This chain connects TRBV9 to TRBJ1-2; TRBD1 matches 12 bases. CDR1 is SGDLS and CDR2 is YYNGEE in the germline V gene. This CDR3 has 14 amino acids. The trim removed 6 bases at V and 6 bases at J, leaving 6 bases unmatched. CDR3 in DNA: TGTGCCAGCAACCGGGACAGGGGGCCCCATGGCTACACCTTC. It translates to CASNRDRGPHGYTF.

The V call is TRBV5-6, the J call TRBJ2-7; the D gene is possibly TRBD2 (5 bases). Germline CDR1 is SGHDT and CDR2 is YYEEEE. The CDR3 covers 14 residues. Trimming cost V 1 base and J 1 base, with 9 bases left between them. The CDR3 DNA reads TGTGCCAGCAGCTTGCCGGGGTTTTCCTACGAGCAGTACTTC. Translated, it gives CASSLPGFSYEQYF.

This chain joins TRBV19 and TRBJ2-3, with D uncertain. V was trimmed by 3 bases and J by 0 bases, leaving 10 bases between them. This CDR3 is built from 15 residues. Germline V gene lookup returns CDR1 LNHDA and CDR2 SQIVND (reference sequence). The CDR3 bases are TGTGCCAGTAGTATTGGAACACTTAGCACAGATACGCAGTATTTT. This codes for CASSIGTLSTDTQYF.

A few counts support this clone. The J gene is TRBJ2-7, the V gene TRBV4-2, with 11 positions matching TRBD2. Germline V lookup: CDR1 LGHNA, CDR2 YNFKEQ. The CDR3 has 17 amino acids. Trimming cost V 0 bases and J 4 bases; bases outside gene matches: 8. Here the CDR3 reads CASSQDPTSGASYEQYF. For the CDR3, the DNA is TGTGCCAGCAGCCAAGATCCGACTAGCGGGGCTTCTTACGAGCAGTACTTC.

CDR3 nucleotides: TGTGCCAGCAGTACAGACCCCTGGGGGACTGAAGCTTTCTTT. Translation: CASSTDPWGTEAFF. This chain links TRBV2 with TRBJ1-1, with a possible D match to TRBD1 (5 bases). Between the trimmed V and J ends, which lost 5 bases and 5 bases, there was a span of 15 bases. Germline V lookup: CDR1 SNHLY, CDR2 FYNNEI. The CDR3 runs 14 residues.